One and the same sample provided the 27 T cell receptor beta chains below, sequenced in a study of blood T cell repertoires in COVID-19. TCRdb's table, derived via immunoSEQ multiplex PCR, lists solely in-frame clones and lacks some. Of around 160,000 clones in the sample, approximately 80% were seen once. Sequenced sample: PBMCs or T cells enriched from blood (not recorded which). The receptors were sampled from a man in his forties who had recovered from COVID-19.

The genes are TRBV3-1 (or the pseudogene TRBV3-2) and TRBJ2-5, with D maybe TRBD2 (7 bases). Trimming took 0 bases from V and 3 from J, leaving 23 bases between them. This CDR3 spans 19 amino acids. Per the germline V gene, CDR1 is LGHDT and CDR2 is YNNKEL (reference sequence). CDR3: CASSQDAPKGRGGKETQYF. The CDR3 DNA is TGTGCCAGCAGCCAAGATGCGCCCAAAGGCAGGGGAGGGAAAGAGACCCAGTACTTC.

The chain has TRBV6-5 and TRBJ1-1; D might be TRBD1 (6 bases). Trimming took off 2 bases at V and 2 bases at J, with 15 bases between the two ends. The CDR3 has 16 amino acids. CDR1 is MNHEY, CDR2 SVGAGI, per germline. The CDR3 bases are TGTGCCAGCAGTTACAAAACCACAGGGATAAACACTGAAGCTTTCTTT. It is translated as CASSYKTTGINTEAFF.

This chain uses TRBV5-4 with TRBJ2-1, with TRBD2 matching 7 bases. Germline trimming cut 0 bases from V and 12 bases from J; bases unmatched to any gene: 6. The CDR3 totals 13 residues. Germline values: CDR1 SGHNT, CDR2 YYREEE (reference sequence). The CDR3 protein is CASSLGAGSSQFF. In DNA, the CDR3 is TGTGCCAGCAGCTTGGGAGCGGGGTCGTCGCAGTTCTTC.

Only a few counts were recorded for this clone. The chain uses TRBV7-9 and TRBJ1-2, with D possibly matching TRBD1 (6 bases). Trimming stripped 1 base from V and 2 bases from J, with 11 bases between. The CDR3 runs to 15 residues. CDR1 and CDR2 (germline): SEHNR, FQNEAQ (reference sequence). The CDR3 region has the DNA TGTGCCAGCAGCTTAGGAGGCAGGGGAAACTATGGCTACACCTTC. It codes for CASSLGGRGNYGYTF.

The chain joins TRBV5-1 to TRBJ1-1; D remains unclear. Trimming left V 4 bases short and J 1 base short, with 8 bases between. Germline V gene lookup returns CDR1 SGHRS and CDR2 YFSETQ. This CDR3 has 13 amino acids. The CDR3 loop reads CASSPNRNTEAFF. The CDR3 bases are TGCGCCAGCAGCCCAAATAGGAACACTGAAGCTTTCTTT.

Details on this clone: The same CDR3 is also encoded by other DNA sequences in this sample. J is TRBJ2-2 and V is TRBV5-1; 7 bases map to TRBD2. CDR3 length: 15 residues. Germline assignment: CDR1 SGHRS and CDR2 YFSETQ. The junction had 3 bases not matched to a gene; V was cut back by 0 bases and J by 4 bases. DNA for the CDR3: TGCGCCAGCAGCTTGGCCGGCGGGAGCACCGGGGAGCTGTTTTTT. This sequence encodes CASSLAGGSTGELFF.

The table lists this clone with many counts. The chain is built from TRBV7-9 and TRBJ1-6, with D perhaps matching TRBD1 (6 bases). Per the germline V gene, CDR1 is SEHNR and CDR2 is FQNEAQ (reference sequence). The length of the CDR3 is 16 residues. V lost 5 bases, J lost 7 bases, and 18 bases lay in between. The CDR3 DNA reads TGTGCCAGCAGCGAACGAAACAGGGTCGGCAATTCACCCCTCCACTTT. Translated: CASSERNRVGNSPLHF.

The rearrangement joins TRBV3-1 (or the pseudogene TRBV3-2) to TRBJ2-1; TRBD2 might be the D (5 bases). The CDR3 loop spans 12 amino acids. Germline loops: CDR1 LGHDT, CDR2 YNNKEL (reference sequence). V lost 3 bases and J lost 9, with 9 bases in between. CDR3 region: CASSHRGGEQFF. The CDR3 bases are TGTGCCAGCAGCCACAGAGGAGGTGAGCAGTTCTTC.

The chain joins TRBV14 to TRBJ2-7; 8 bases match TRBD2. Germline assignment: CDR1 SGHDN and CDR2 FVKESK. Germline trimming cut 3 bases from V and 3 bases from J; bases unmatched to any gene: 10. The CDR3 runs to 16 residues. DNA for the CDR3: TGTGCCAGCAGCCAGGAACTAGCGGCCCGATTCTACGAGCAGTACTTC. This translates into CASSQELAARFYEQYF.

This clone was counted a few times. The chain couples TRBV30 to TRBJ1-4; 9 bases match TRBD1. V lost 2 bases and J lost 4; bases outside the gene matches: 11. The germline V gene has CDR1 GTSNPN and CDR2 SVGIG (reference sequence). CDR3 length: 17 residues. The CDR3 loop reads CAWSRVDRGFRNEKLFF. CDR3 nucleotides: TGTGCCTGGAGTCGAGTGGACAGGGGCTTTCGTAATGAAAAACTGTTTTTT.

The gene calls are TRBV3-1 (or the pseudogene TRBV3-2) and TRBJ1-3, with D uncertain. Germline V gene lookup returns CDR1 LGHDT and CDR2 YNNKEL (reference sequence). This CDR3 comprises 15 residues. The V gene lost 0 bases and the J gene lost 3 bases, with 9 bases spanning the gap. CDR3 residues: CASSQDPSIGNTIYF. CDR3 in DNA: TGTGCCAGCAGCCAAGATCCTAGTATTGGAAACACCATATATTTT.

V usage is TRBV7-9 and J usage is TRBJ2-3; D call uncertain. The germline CDR1 and CDR2 sequences are SEHNR and FQNEAQ (reference sequence). Trimming pared 5 bases from V and 5 bases from J, leaving 11 bases between. The CDR3 length is 13 residues. Here the CDR3 reads CASSPQLVDTQYF. The DNA of the CDR3 is TGTGCCAGCAGCCCTCAGTTGGTAGATACGCAGTATTTT. Filled out from reference TRBV7-9 and TRBJ2-3, the complete variable domain reads DTGVSQNPRHKITKRGQNVTFRCDPISEHNRLYWYRQTLGQGPEFLTYFQNEAQLEKSRLLSDRFSAERPKGSFSTLEIQRTEQGDSAMYLCASSPQLVDTQYFGPGTRLTVL.

The rearrangement uses TRBV2 and TRBJ2-7; D is possibly TRBD1 (11 bases). V lost 8 bases and J 2 bases, leaving 25 bases between the germline ends. CDR1 and CDR2 from the germline V gene are SNHLY and FYNNEI. The CDR3 spans 17 residues. Here the CDR3 reads CASRTGGSLAGAYEQYV. CDR3 DNA: TGTGCCAGCCGGACAGGGGGCAGTCTAGCGGGGGCCTACGAGCAGTACGTC.

The V gene is TRBV2, the J gene TRBJ1-2; 8 positions match TRBD1. Per germline, CDR1 SNHLY and CDR2 FYNNEI. The CDR3 length is 15 residues. The J segment lost 5 bases and the V segment lost 7 bases, leaving 12 bases of the junction unmatched. CDR3 nucleotide sequence: TGTGCCAGCAAATACGGACAGGGAGAGGGTTATGGCTACACCTTC. Residues: CASKYGQGEGYGYTF. Based on the CDR3 plus reference TRBV2 and TRBJ1-2, the full variable domain is EPEVTQTPSHQVTQMGQEVILRCVPISNHLYFYWYRQILGQKVEFLVSFYNNEISEKSEIFDDQFSVERPDGSNFTLKIRSTKLEDSAMYFCASKYGQGEGYGYTFGSGTRLTVV.

J is TRBJ2-3 and V is TRBV29-1; D gene uncertain. This CDR3 region has 12 residues. The V end was cut by 6 bases, the J end by 1 base, with 8 bases between. Looked up from germline, CDR1 is SQVTM and CDR2 is ANQGSEA. The DNA for the CDR3 is TGCAGCGTGATAGCTGGCACAGATACGCAGTATTTT. It codes for CSVIAGTDTQYF.

The chain combines TRBV10-3 with TRBJ1-2; TRBD1 might be the D (6 bases). CDR1 ENHRY and CDR2 SYGVKD come from the germline V gene. V lost 3 bases to trimming and J lost 8 bases, with 13 bases between them. The length of the CDR3 is 13 residues. The CDR3 region is CAISEGTFGGYTF. The DNA for the CDR3 is TGTGCCATCAGTGAAGGGACATTCGGAGGCTACACCTTC.

This chain joins TRBV6-5 and TRBJ1-6; unclear D gene. Looked up from germline, CDR1 is MNHEY and CDR2 is SVGAGI. The CDR3 runs to 14 residues. V lost 5 bases and J 7 bases, leaving 12 bases between the germline ends. CDR3 sequence (DNA): TGTGCCAGCAGTCCCCGGGAAGGGAATTCACCCCTCCACTTT. It specifies CASSPREGNSPLHF.

The V and J genes are TRBV5-1 and TRBJ2-2, with D perhaps matching TRBD1 (5 bases). Between the trimmed V and J ends, which lost 4 bases and 1 base, there was a span of 14 bases. Germline V gene sequence: CDR1 SGHRS, CDR2 YFSETQ. CDR3 length: 16 amino acids. The CDR3 loop is CASSLDDTGNTGELFF. The CDR3 coding sequence is TGCGCCAGCAGCCTGGACGACACAGGGAACACCGGGGAGCTGTTTTTT.

The gene calls are TRBV9 and TRBJ1-4; D not resolved. This CDR3 comprises 16 residues. The V gene lost 5 bases and the J gene lost 0 bases, with 14 bases spanning the gap. The germline V gene encodes CDR1 SGDLS and CDR2 YYNGEE. CDR3 amino acids: CASSPSGVATNEKLFF. Here the CDR3 DNA reads TGTGCCAGCAGTCCCAGCGGCGTTGCAACTAATGAAAAACTGTTTTTT.

This clone was picked up a small number of times. This chain links TRBV2 with TRBJ1-2; D gene uncertain. Germline V gene lookup returns CDR1 SNHLY and CDR2 FYNNEI. This CDR3 comprises 15 residues. With 7 bases removed from V and 0 bases from J, the gap between germline ends came to 15 bases. The CDR3 bases are TGTGCCAGCAATAGCCCCACGGAGTCTAACTATGGCTACACCTTC. It is translated as CASNSPTESNYGYTF.

CDR3 bases: TGTGCCAGCAGCCAAGATGCCCGAGGAACAGGTAGCAATCAGCCCCAGCATTTT. This gives the protein CASSQDARGTGSNQPQHF. The chain joins TRBV4-2 to TRBJ1-5; a weak D match, TRBD1 (5 bases). V was trimmed by 0 bases and J by 0 bases, leaving 15 bases between them. Germline V lookup: CDR1 LGHNA, CDR2 YNFKEQ. The CDR3 contains 18 residues.

This chain uses TRBV19 with TRBJ1-1; TRBD1 might be the D (5 bases). Germline CDR1 and CDR2: LNHDA and SQIVND (reference sequence). The V end was cut by 4 bases, the J end by 1 base, with 7 bases between. The CDR3 is 13 amino acids. The CDR3, as DNA: TGTGCCAGTAGTACCCAGGGGAACACTGAAGCTTTCTTT. It translates to CASSTQGNTEAFF.

This clone was detected a few times. J is TRBJ1-1 and V is TRBV4-1; D not certain. V gave up 0 bases and J gave up 6 bases, with 14 bases separating them. Germline loops: CDR1 MGHRA, CDR2 YSYEKL. The CDR3 has 15 residues. CDR3 in amino acids: CASSQDLLVLPEAFF. DNA of the CDR3: TGCGCCAGCAGCCAAGACTTACTGGTCTTACCTGAAGCTTTCTTT.

This clone was picked up a small number of times. This chain links TRBV11-2 with TRBJ1-6, with a tentative D call TRBD1 (5 bases). The CDR3 loop spans 14 amino acids. Trimming removed 8 bases at V and 4 bases at J, with 12 bases between. Germline lookup yields CDR1 SGHAT and CDR2 FQNNGV. For the CDR3, the DNA is TGTGCCAGCGCGGGTGGGGGGTATAATTCACCCCTCCACTTT. Translation: CASAGGGYNSPLHF.

J is TRBJ2-5 and V is TRBV5-4, with D possibly matching TRBD1 (5 bases). Trimming removed 4 bases at V and 2 bases at J, with 12 bases between. The length of the CDR3 is 14 residues. CDR1 and CDR2 from the germline V gene are SGHNT and YYREEE (reference sequence). Here the CDR3 reads CASSEDRNQETQYF. In DNA form, the CDR3 reads TGTGCCAGCAGCGAAGACAGAAATCAAGAGACCCAGTACTTC.

This clone was counted between two and nine times. This chain uses TRBV2 with TRBJ1-2, with D maybe TRBD1 (6 bases). CDR1 SNHLY and CDR2 FYNNEI come from the germline V gene. This CDR3 region has 15 residues. V was cut by 6 bases and J by 2 bases, with 16 bases left in between. CDR3 in DNA: TGTGCCAGCAGACAAAATCAGGGGATAAACTATGGCTACACCTTC. Amino acid sequence: CASRQNQGINYGYTF.

This sequence joins TRBV7-9 and TRBJ1-6, with 7 bases aligning to TRBD1. Germline V gives CDR1 SEHNR, CDR2 FQNEAQ (reference sequence). The J segment lost 10 bases and the V segment lost 6 bases, leaving 21 bases of the junction unmatched. The CDR3 contains 18 residues. DNA for the CDR3: TGTGCCAGCAGTAGGGACAGACAGCCTAATCCCGCCCGATCACCCCTCCACTTT. This gives the protein CASSRDRQPNPARSPLHF. The complete variable domain, with remaining parts taken from reference TRBV7-9 and TRBJ1-6, reads DTGVSQNPRHKITKRGQNVTFRCDPISEHNRLYWYRQTLGQGPEFLTYFQNEAQLEKSRLLSDRFSAERPKGSFSTLEIQRTEQGDSAMYLCASSRDRQPNPARSPLHFGNGTRLTVT.